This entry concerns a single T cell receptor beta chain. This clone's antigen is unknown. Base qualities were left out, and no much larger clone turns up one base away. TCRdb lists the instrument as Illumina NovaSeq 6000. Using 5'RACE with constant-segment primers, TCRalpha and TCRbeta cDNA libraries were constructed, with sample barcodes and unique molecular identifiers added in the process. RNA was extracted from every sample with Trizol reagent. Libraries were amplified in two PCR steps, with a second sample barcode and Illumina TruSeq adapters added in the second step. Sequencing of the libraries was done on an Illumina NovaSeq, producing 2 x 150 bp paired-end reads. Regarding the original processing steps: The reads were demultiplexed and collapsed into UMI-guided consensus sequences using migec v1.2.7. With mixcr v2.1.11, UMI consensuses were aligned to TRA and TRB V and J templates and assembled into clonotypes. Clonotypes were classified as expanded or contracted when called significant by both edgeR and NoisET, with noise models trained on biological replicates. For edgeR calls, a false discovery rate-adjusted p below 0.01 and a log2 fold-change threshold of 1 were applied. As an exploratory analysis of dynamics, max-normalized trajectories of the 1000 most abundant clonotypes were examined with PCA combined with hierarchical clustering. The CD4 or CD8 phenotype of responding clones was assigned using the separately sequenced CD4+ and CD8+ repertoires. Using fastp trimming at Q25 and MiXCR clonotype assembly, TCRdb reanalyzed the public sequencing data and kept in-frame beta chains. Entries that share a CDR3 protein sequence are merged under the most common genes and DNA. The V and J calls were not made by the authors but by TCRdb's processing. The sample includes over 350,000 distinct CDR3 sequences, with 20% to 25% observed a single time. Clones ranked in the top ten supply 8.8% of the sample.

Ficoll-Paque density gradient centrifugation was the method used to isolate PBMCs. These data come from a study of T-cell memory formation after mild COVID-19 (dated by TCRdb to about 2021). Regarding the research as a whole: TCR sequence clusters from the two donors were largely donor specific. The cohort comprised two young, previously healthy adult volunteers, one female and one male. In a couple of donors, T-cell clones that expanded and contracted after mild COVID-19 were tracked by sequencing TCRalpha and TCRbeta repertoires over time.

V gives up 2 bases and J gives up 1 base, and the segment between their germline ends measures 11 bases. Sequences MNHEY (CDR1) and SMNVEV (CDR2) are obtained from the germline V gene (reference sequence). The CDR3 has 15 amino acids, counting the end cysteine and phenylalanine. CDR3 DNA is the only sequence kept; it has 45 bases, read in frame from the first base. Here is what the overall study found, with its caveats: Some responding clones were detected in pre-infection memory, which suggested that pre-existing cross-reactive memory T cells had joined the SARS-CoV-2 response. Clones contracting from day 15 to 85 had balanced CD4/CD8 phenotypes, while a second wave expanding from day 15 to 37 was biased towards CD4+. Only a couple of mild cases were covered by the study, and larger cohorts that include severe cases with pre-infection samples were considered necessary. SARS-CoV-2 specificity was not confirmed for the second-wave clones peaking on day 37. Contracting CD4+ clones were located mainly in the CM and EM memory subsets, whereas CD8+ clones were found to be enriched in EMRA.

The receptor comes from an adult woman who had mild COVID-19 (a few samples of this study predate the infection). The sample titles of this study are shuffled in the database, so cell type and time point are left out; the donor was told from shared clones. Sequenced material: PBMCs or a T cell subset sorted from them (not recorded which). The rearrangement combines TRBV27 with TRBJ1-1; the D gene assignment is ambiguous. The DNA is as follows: TGTGCCAGCAGTTTAACTCCAGGATGGAACACTGAAGCTTTCTTT. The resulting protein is CASSLTPGWNTEAFF.